This entry concerns a single T cell receptor beta chain. Its antigen is not known. The PCR used 60 Vbeta and 13 Jbeta primers. Here immunoSEQ multiplex PCR was the method, and the copy in TCRdb shows in-frame clones only, minus some. The record lists 75,000 to 95,000 clones, of which the ten most abundant hold 4.6%. The data derive from a study of cytomegalovirus exposure and HLA in healthy donors. The CDR3 sequence is 14 residues long. The V gene's germline CDR1 is MNHEY and CDR2 SVGAGI. V lost 4 bases and J 0 bases, leaving 10 bases between the germline ends. Broader study findings: Cytomegalovirus association was listed for 150 or so TCR beta chains.

The sample comprised PBMCs. The clonotype comes from a man aged 25-45 years in good health and CMV-seronegative. This sequence joins TRBV6-5 and TRBJ2-7; the D gene is possibly TRBD1 (5 bases). In DNA, the CDR3 is TGTGCCAGCAGTTTCCAACAGGTCTCCTACGAGCAGTACTTC. Protein sequence: CASSFQQVSYEQYF.